These 29 T cell receptor beta chains originate from one sample sequenced in a study of identical twins. MiXCR, applied by TCRdb to the 5' RACE reads, yields one record per CDR3 protein. This table has about 200,000 distinct CDR3 sequences, under 10% appearing once. A further study also used this sample, focusing on yellow fever vaccine responses in identical twins.

The sequencing sample was made of memory (CD45RO+) T cells sorted from blood. The receptors stem from a woman aged 18-29 years in good health.

In its sample, this clonotype was seen a few times. The chain combines TRBV20-1 with TRBJ2-1, with unresolved D. Germline CDR1 reads DFQATT; CDR2 reads SNEGSKA (reference sequence). The CDR3 is 10 residues long. The V end lost 3 bases, the J end lost 9 bases, and 6 bases lay between the germline ends. CDR3 DNA: TGCAGTGCTAGCGTCAGTGAGCAGTTCTTC. The encoded protein is CSASVSEQFF.

This rearrangement joins TRBV20-1 to TRBJ2-1; no definite D call. Germline-derived CDR1 and CDR2 are DFQATT and SNEGSKA (reference sequence). The CDR3 extends over 14 amino acids. Trimming removed 6 bases at V and 4 bases at J, with 16 bases between. This CDR3 reads CSAVSAILYNEQFF. The CDR3 bases are TGCAGTGCAGTATCCGCTATTCTTTACAATGAGCAGTTCTTC.

The J gene is TRBJ1-3, the V gene TRBV5-1; D possibly corresponds to TRBD1 (5 bases). There are 16 residues in the CDR3. V dropped 0 bases and J dropped 0 bases, with 10 bases sitting between them. CDR1 and CDR2 (germline): SGHRS, YFSETQ. The chain's CDR3 is CASSLAATDSGNTIYF. CDR3 coding DNA: TGCGCCAGCAGCTTGGCCGCGACAGACTCTGGAAACACCATATATTTT.

This chain links TRBV3-1 with TRBJ2-2; D might be TRBD2 (6 bases). The germline V gene encodes CDR1 LGHDT and CDR2 YNNKEL (reference sequence). Trimming left V 0 bases short and J 0 bases short, with 14 bases between. This CDR3 has 18 residues. CDR3 sequence (DNA): TGTGCCAGCAGCCAAGACAGGAGACTAGGACCGAACACCGGGGAGCTGTTTTTT. Its translation is CASSQDRRLGPNTGELFF.

This clonotype was detected only a few times. The chain links TRBV6-2 or TRBV6-3 to TRBJ1-1, with D uncertain. The CDR3 covers 11 residues. V gave up 6 bases and J gave up 9 bases, with 11 bases separating them. From germline, CDR1 is MNHEY and CDR2 SVGEGT. CDR3 amino acids: CASRETNQAFF. The CDR3 DNA reads as TGTGCCAGCAGAGAGACAAACCAAGCTTTCTTT.

The genes are TRBV20-1 and TRBJ1-5; D call uncertain. Trimming shortened V by 2 bases and J by 9 bases, and 17 bases separated the two germline ends. The CDR3 totals 14 residues. The germline V gene encodes CDR1 DFQATT and CDR2 SNEGSKA (reference sequence). CDR3 sequence reads: CSARPLRDVGPQHF. As DNA, the CDR3 is TGCAGTGCTAGACCCCTGCGGGATGTGGGGCCCCAGCATTTT.

This chain uses TRBV3-1 with TRBJ2-5, with D possibly called TRBD1 or TRBD2 (5 bases each). The CDR3 runs to 16 residues. Trimming removed 0 bases from V and 7 bases from J, with 18 bases in between. Germline CDR1 and CDR2: LGHDT and YNNKEL (reference sequence). The CDR3 coding sequence is TGTGCCAGCAGCCAAGAGAAGGGTCGCAGGGCGGGGACCCAGTACTTC. Protein sequence: CASSQEKGRRAGTQYF.

This clonotype was seen more than once but under ten times. This rearrangement joins TRBV6-5 to TRBJ1-3, with unresolved D. CDR3 size: 15 residues. Germline loops: CDR1 MNHEY, CDR2 SVGAGI. V dropped 2 bases and J dropped 0 bases, with 8 bases sitting between them. CDR3 nucleotides: TGTGCCAGCAGTTACGGGTTCTACTCTGGAAACACCATATATTTT. Translation gives CASSYGFYSGNTIYF.

This chain links TRBV28 with TRBJ2-3; TRBD2 aligns across 14 bases. J gave up 6 bases and V 5 bases, and 10 bases lay outside the gene matches. The V gene's germline CDR1 is MDHEN and CDR2 SYDVKM. This CDR3 has 17 amino acids. The CDR3 DNA is TGTGCCAGCAGTGGACAGACTAGCGGGGGGGCGTTGGATACGCAGTATTTT. This gives the protein CASSGQTSGGALDTQYF.

At least ten counts were recorded for this clonotype. V usage is TRBV20-1 and J usage is TRBJ2-3, with 11 positions matching TRBD2. This CDR3 spans 15 amino acids. V lost 6 bases to trimming and J lost 5 bases; unmatched junction nucleotides: 10. CDR1 DFQATT and CDR2 SNEGSKA come from the germline V gene (reference sequence). CDR3 sequence: CSAGVVAGGGDTQYF. For the CDR3, the DNA is TGCAGTGCCGGCGTGGTAGCGGGAGGGGGAGATACGCAGTATTTT.

This clonotype was observed a few times. The CDR3 is CASSKGQRASTDTQYF. CDR3 sequence (DNA): TGTGCCAGCAGCAAAGGACAACGAGCTAGCACAGATACGCAGTATTTT. This chain joins TRBV3-1 and TRBJ2-3; perhaps TRBD1 as D (5 bases). In germline, CDR1 is LGHDT, CDR2 YNNKEL (reference sequence). Trimming took off 5 bases at V and 0 bases at J, with 15 bases between the two ends. The CDR3 consists of 16 residues.

This clonotype was found many times. This CDR3 is CASSTGTGPYEQYF. Written as DNA, the CDR3 is TGCGCCAGCAGCACCGGGACAGGGCCCTACGAGCAGTACTTC. The J gene is TRBJ2-7, the V gene TRBV5-1; 9 bases line up with TRBD1. CDR1 and CDR2 (germline): SGHRS, YFSETQ. The CDR3 covers 14 residues. V was clipped by 4 bases and J by 2 bases; unmatched bases: 4.

This clonotype has only a few counts. This chain links TRBV29-1 with TRBJ2-3; D perhaps matches TRBD2 (5 bases). The V end was cut by 7 bases, the J end by 0 bases, with 14 bases between. The CDR3 is made up of 14 amino acids. Germline CDR1 and CDR2: SQVTM and ANQGSEA. CDR3 sequence reads: CSGSTISSTDTQYF. As DNA, the CDR3 is TGCAGCGGATCGACTATTTCGAGCACAGATACGCAGTATTTT.

This chain connects TRBV12-3 or TRBV12-4 to TRBJ1-5; the D is unclear. The CDR3 length is 15 residues. Trimming cost V 5 bases and J 0 bases, with 11 bases left between them. This CDR3 is CASSPRGNSNQPQHF. The CDR3 DNA is TGTGCCAGCAGTCCTCGGGGTAATAGCAATCAGCCCCAGCATTTT.

The chain recombines TRBV5-5 with TRBJ1-6; no definite D call. The CDR3 runs 14 residues. CDR1 is SGHKS, CDR2 YYEKEE, per germline (reference sequence). Trimming pared 0 bases from V and 8 bases from J, leaving 9 bases between. The CDR3 protein is CASSLESWDSPLHF. CDR3 in DNA: TGTGCCAGCAGCTTGGAATCCTGGGATTCACCCCTCCACTTT.

There are many counts of this clonotype. The CDR3 DNA is TGCGCCAGCAGCCAAGCTACAGGGGTGGCGGCGGGCTACACCTTC. Its translation: CASSQATGVAAGYTF. The chain carries TRBV4-3 and TRBJ1-2; TRBD1 agrees at 7 bases. Per germline, CDR1 LGHNA and CDR2 YSLEER. CDR3 length: 15 residues. Germline trimming cut 1 base from V and 8 bases from J; bases unmatched to any gene: 10.

This clonotype was counted between two and nine times. The gene calls are TRBV7-2 and TRBJ2-1; unclear D gene. The CDR3 runs to 14 residues. From germline, CDR1 is SGHTA and CDR2 FQGNSA. V shed 5 bases and J shed 7 bases, with 15 bases lying between them. In DNA form, the CDR3 reads TGTGCCAGCAGCCAAGTTCGGCAGATTAATGAGCAGTTCTTC. It is translated as CASSQVRQINEQFF.

This clonotype was observed a few times. CDR3 sequence reads: CSAPGQTYEQYF. The CDR3 DNA reads as TGCAGTGCTCCCGGACAGACCTACGAGCAGTACTTC. The rearrangement uses TRBV20-1 and TRBJ2-7, with D possibly being TRBD1 (6 bases). This CDR3 is built from 12 residues. Germline V CDR1 and CDR2: DFQATT, SNEGSKA (reference sequence). V dropped 5 bases and J dropped 2 bases, with 10 bases sitting between them.

In the case of this clonotype: A much more abundant neighbour one base away suggests this may be a read error. The J gene is TRBJ1-1, the V gene TRBV7-2, with D possibly TRBD1 on 5 matching bases. Germline V gene lookup returns CDR1 SGHTA and CDR2 FQGNSA. The CDR3 spans 15 residues. The CDR3 sequence is CASSPHQGGKTGAFF. DNA for the CDR3: TGTGCCAGCAGCCCGCACCAGGGAGGGAAGACTGGAGCTTTCTTT.

This clonotype was detected a few times. The chain uses TRBV3-1 and TRBJ2-1; tentative D call: TRBD1 (5 bases). Per the germline V gene, CDR1 is LGHDT and CDR2 is YNNKEL (reference sequence). Trimming removed 6 bases at V and 10 bases at J, with 19 bases between. The CDR3 loop spans 14 amino acids. The CDR3 DNA reads TGTGCCAGCAGGCCAGAGAACACAGGTTTCGAGCAGTTCTTC. It codes for CASRPENTGFEQFF.

This clonotype occurred a few times. V and J are TRBV28 and TRBJ2-1; TRBD2 matches at 10 bases. Germline trimming cut 5 bases from V and 2 bases from J; bases unmatched to any gene: 9. CDR1 is MDHEN, CDR2 SYDVKM, per germline. The CDR3 is made up of 17 amino acids. CDR3 region: CASSQWGTSVTYNEQFF. The CDR3 nucleotides are TGTGCCAGCAGTCAATGGGGGACTAGCGTCACCTACAATGAGCAGTTCTTC.

This clonotype was detected many times. V usage is TRBV7-9 and J usage is TRBJ1-2; D unresolved. Per germline, CDR1 SEHNR and CDR2 FQNEAQ (reference sequence). The CDR3 has 13 amino acids. Trimming left V 3 bases short and J 6 bases short, with 11 bases between. The CDR3 sequence is CASSFEQIHGYTF. The CDR3 DNA reads TGTGCCAGCAGCTTCGAACAGATCCATGGCTACACCTTC.

The V and J genes are TRBV28 and TRBJ2-7; 11 positions match TRBD2. The CDR3 spans 15 residues. CDR1 and CDR2 from the germline V gene are MDHEN and SYDVKM. Germline trimming cut 4 bases from V and 1 base from J; bases unmatched to any gene: 3. This CDR3 is CASSSLAGGSYEQYF. The CDR3 region has the DNA TGTGCCAGCAGTTCCCTAGCGGGGGGTTCCTACGAGCAGTACTTC.

This clonotype was recorded at least ten times. The rearrangement uses TRBV6-5 and TRBJ2-1; possibly TRBD2 for D (5 bases). CDR3 length: 12 residues. V was clipped by 0 bases and J by 8 bases, with 5 bases between them. Germline CDR1 is MNHEY and CDR2 is SVGAGI. This CDR3 reads CASSYSDYEQFF. The CDR3 DNA follows: TGTGCCAGCAGTTACTCGGACTATGAGCAGTTCTTC.

V usage is TRBV6-1 and J usage is TRBJ1-4; 10 bases match TRBD1. This CDR3 is 16 amino acids long. The ends lost 6 bases at V and 5 bases at J; junction bases unmatched: 9. Germline CDR1 is MNHNS and CDR2 is SASEGT. Here the CDR3 DNA reads TGTGCCAGCAGGGCACCGGGACAGGGGAGAAATGAAAAACTGTTTTTT. Translating gives CASRAPGQGRNEKLFF.

This clonotype was observed at least ten times. V and J are TRBV21-1 and TRBJ2-3. TRBV21-1 represents a pseudogene. The CDR3 spans 13 residues. The chain's CDR3 is CASSKGGTDTQYF. The DNA for the CDR3 is TGTGCCAGCAGCAAAGGGGGCACAGATACGCAGTATTTT.

V gene TRBV19 combines with J gene TRBJ2-1, with a possible D match to TRBD2 (7 bases). The CDR3 is made up of 14 amino acids. Trimming removed 4 bases at V and 6 bases at J, with 13 bases between. Looked up from germline, CDR1 is LNHDA and CDR2 is SQIVND (reference sequence). The CDR3 region has the DNA TGTGCCAGTAGTACTCAGGGGAGGGGCAATGAGCAGTTCTTC. It specifies CASSTQGRGNEQFF.

This clonotype was picked up a small number of times. The genes are TRBV9 and TRBJ2-7; 7 bases agree with TRBD1. Trimming cost V 4 bases and J 2 bases; bases outside gene matches: 6. From germline, CDR1 is SGDLS and CDR2 YYNGEE. This CDR3 spans 14 amino acids. Written as DNA, the CDR3 is TGTGCCAGCAGCCTAGGGACAGCCGCCTACGAGCAGTACTTC. Translated: CASSLGTAAYEQYF.

The V gene is TRBV11-2, the J gene TRBJ2-5, with D perhaps matching TRBD2 (5 bases). The V end was cut by 6 bases, the J end by 0 bases, with 11 bases between. The CDR3 runs to 14 residues. CDR1 and CDR2 from the germline V gene are SGHAT and FQNNGV. The CDR3 DNA reads as TGTGCCAGCAGACCCGACGGGAACCAAGAGACCCAGTACTTC. Protein product: CASRPDGNQETQYF.